Listed here are 10 T cell receptor beta chains from one sample, sequenced in a study of esophageal squamous cell carcinoma under preoperative chemotherapy. Specified time point: before preoperative PTX-NDP chemotherapy. TCRdb itself ran the PCR reads through MiXCR, one entry per CDR3 protein. This sample has tens of thousands of distinct CDR3 sequences, with roughly half found just once. This material was obtained from a patient given preoperative chemotherapy. The receptors were gathered from a human donor with esophageal squamous cell carcinoma. The donor label of this sample is uncertain.

The V and J genes are TRBV20-1 and TRBJ2-3, with TRBD2 identical over 14 bases. The J call may not be correct, given that the DNA end is closer to TRBJ2-7. The CDR3 consists of 14 residues. CDR1 DFQATT and CDR2 SNEGSKA come from the germline V gene (reference sequence). In DNA, the CDR3 is TGCAGTGCTTTCCCGGGACTAGCGGGAGAGCAGCAGTACTTC. Its translation is CSAFPGLAGEQQYF.

As to this clonotype: At one boundary the junction diverges from the germline segment, which might be a read error. This rearrangement joins TRBV7-4 to TRBJ2-1; D is perhaps TRBD1 (6 bases). The CDR3 contains 12 residues. Germline CDR1 and CDR2: SGHVT and SQSDAQ. The CDR3 nucleotides read TGTGTCCGGGCTCTAAGGACAGATGAGCAGTTTTTT. Residues: CVRALRTDEQFF.

This clonotype was recorded many times. The rearrangement links TRBV7-2 to TRBJ2-5, with D unclear. Matching the DNA end better, TRBJ2-7 makes the J call doubtful. CDR3 length: 14 amino acids. Germline-derived CDR1 and CDR2 are SGHTA and FQGNSA. Here the CDR3 DNA reads TGTGCCAGCAGCTCCCGGGTGGTGGTTGGCGAGCAGTACTTC. Protein product: CASSSRVVVGEQYF.

In regard to this clonotype: The junction departs from germline at one end; a sequencing error may be responsible. The chain employs TRBV7-8 and TRBJ2-3; perhaps TRBD1 as D (7 bases). The CDR3 has 16 residues. Per the germline V gene, CDR1 is SGHVS and CDR2 is FQNEAQ. The CDR3 sequence: CANRGGGGRGTDTQYF. The CDR3 DNA reads as TGTGCCAACAGGGGCGGAGGGGGCCGTGGCACAGATACGCAGTATTTC.

This chain connects TRBV7-2 to TRBJ2-7; D assignment may be TRBD1 or TRBD2 (6 bases each). The CDR3 is made up of 16 amino acids. Trimming stripped 5 bases from V and 9 bases from J, with 26 bases between. Looked up from germline, CDR1 is SGHTA and CDR2 is FQGNSA. CDR3 coding DNA: TGTGCCAGCAGCCCCCGGGGGATGGGGGCCACAAATATGCAGTACTTC. Protein: CASSPRGMGATNMQYF.

On this clonotype: No conserved phenylalanine or tryptophan is present at the end of the CDR3, so a read error is the likely explanation. The limits of the CDR3 on the DNA are not certain, so only TCRdb's listed CDR3 is given. The genes are TRBV11-3 and TRBJ2-5; TRBD1 is taken as the D call from the table, unchecked against the DNA. Germline V lookup: CDR1 SGHNT, CDR2 YENEEA. Counting both end residues, the CDR3 totals 14 amino acids. The CDR3 is CASSFGQGGETQFS.

This clonotype has just a few counts. The chain has TRBV7-2 and TRBJ2-7; 7 nucleotides agree with TRBD1. The CDR3 runs 16 residues. V shed 5 bases, J shed 4 bases, and the junction held 14 bases outside the gene matches. The germline V gene encodes CDR1 SGHTA and CDR2 FQGNSA. CDR3 residues: CASSPYRDSITYEQYF. For the CDR3, the DNA is TGTGCCAGCAGCCCCTACCGGGACAGCATTACGTACGAGCAGTACTTC. Filled out from reference TRBV7-2 and TRBJ2-7, the complete variable domain reads GAGVSQSPSNKVTEKGKDVELRCDPISGHTALYWYRQSLGQGLEFLIYFQGNSAPDKSGLPSDRFSAERTGGSVSTLTIQRTQQEDSAVYLCASSPYRDSITYEQYFGPGTRLTVT.

In its sample, this clonotype is medium-sized. CDR3 bases: TGTGCCAGCAGCTTAGATACAGGGGGGTACAATGAGCAGTACTTC. Amino acids: CASSLDTGGYNEQYF. The V and J genes are TRBV7-2 and TRBJ2-1; 8 bases fit TRBD1. The J call is in doubt because the DNA end fits TRBJ2-7 better. The CDR3 totals 15 residues. Germline lookup yields CDR1 SGHTA and CDR2 FQGNSA.

V is TRBV6-5 and J is TRBJ2-5; 7 bases are a match to TRBD1. Germline V lookup: CDR1 MNHEY, CDR2 SVGAGI. J was trimmed by 11 bases and V by 5 bases; bases with no gene match: 8. This CDR3 has 12 amino acids. The CDR3 loop reads CASSHRGNEQYF. In DNA form, the CDR3 reads TGTGCCAGCAGTCACAGGGGCAATGAGCAGTACTTC.

This clonotype has more than one count but fewer than ten. This rearrangement joins TRBV7-2 to TRBJ2-5; TRBD1 or TRBD2 may be the D gene (6 bases each). CDR1 is SGHTA, CDR2 FQGNSA, per germline. V was clipped by 8 bases and J by 4 bases, with 23 bases between them. This CDR3 comprises 16 residues. CDR3 sequence: CASGGHGGRDPETQYF. In DNA, the CDR3 is TGTGCCAGCGGGGGACACGGGGGCCGTGACCCAGAGACCCAGTACTTC.